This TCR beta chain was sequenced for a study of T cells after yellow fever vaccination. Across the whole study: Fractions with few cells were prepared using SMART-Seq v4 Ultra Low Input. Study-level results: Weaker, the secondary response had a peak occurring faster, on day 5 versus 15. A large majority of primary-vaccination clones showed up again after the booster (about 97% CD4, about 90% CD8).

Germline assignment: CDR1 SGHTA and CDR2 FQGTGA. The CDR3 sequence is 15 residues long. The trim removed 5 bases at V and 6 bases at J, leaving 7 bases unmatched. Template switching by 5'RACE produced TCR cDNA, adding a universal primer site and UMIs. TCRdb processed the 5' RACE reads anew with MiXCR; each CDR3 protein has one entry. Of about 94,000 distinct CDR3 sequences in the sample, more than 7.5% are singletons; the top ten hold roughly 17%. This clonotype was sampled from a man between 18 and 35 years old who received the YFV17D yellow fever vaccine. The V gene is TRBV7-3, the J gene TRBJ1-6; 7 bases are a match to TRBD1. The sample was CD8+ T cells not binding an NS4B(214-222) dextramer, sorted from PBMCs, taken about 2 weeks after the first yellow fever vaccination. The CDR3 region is CASSQTGTANSPLHF. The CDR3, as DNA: TGTGCCAGCAGCCAAACCGGGACAGCTAATTCACCCCTCCACTTT.